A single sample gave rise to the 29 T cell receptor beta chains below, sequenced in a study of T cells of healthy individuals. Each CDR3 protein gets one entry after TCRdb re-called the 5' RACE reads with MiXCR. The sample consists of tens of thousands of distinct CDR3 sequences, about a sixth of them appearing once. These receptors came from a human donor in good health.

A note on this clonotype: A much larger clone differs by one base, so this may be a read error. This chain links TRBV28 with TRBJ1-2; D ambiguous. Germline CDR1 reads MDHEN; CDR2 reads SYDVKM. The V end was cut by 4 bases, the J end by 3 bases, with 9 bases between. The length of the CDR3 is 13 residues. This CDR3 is CASSYGGDYGYTF. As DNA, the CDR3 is TGTGCCAGCAGTTATGGCGGTGACTATGGCTACACCTTC.

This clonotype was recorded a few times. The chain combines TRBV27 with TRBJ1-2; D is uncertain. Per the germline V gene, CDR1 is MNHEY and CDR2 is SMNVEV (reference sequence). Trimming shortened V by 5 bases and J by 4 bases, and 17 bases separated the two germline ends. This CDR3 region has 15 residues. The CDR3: CASSIGGAQAYGYTF. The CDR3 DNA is TGTGCCAGCAGTATCGGAGGAGCCCAGGCCTATGGCTACACCTTC.

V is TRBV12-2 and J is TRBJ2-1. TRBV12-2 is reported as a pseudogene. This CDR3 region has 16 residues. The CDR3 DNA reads TGTGCAAGTCGCTTAGTAAGGAAGCACTTCTACAATGAGCAGTTCTTC. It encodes CASRLVRKHFYNEQFF.

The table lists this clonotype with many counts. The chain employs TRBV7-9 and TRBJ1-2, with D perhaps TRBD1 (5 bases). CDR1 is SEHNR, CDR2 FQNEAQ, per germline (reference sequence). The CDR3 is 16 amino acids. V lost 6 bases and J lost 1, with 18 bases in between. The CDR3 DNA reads TGTGCCAGCAGACCAACCCCCAGGGATAATAACTATGGCTACACCTTC. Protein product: CASRPTPRDNNYGYTF. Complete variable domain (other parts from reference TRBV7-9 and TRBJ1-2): DTGVSQNPRHKITKRGQNVTFRCDPISEHNRLYWYRQTLGQGPEFLTYFQNEAQLEKSRLLSDRFSAERPKGSFSTLEIQRTEQGDSAMYLCASRPTPRDNNYGYTFGSGTRLTVV.

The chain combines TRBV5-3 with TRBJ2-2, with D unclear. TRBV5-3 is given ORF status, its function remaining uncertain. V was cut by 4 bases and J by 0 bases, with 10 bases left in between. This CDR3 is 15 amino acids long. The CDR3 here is CARSAPFPNTGELFF. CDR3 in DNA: TGTGCCAGAAGCGCCCCCTTTCCGAACACCGGGGAGCTGTTTTTT.

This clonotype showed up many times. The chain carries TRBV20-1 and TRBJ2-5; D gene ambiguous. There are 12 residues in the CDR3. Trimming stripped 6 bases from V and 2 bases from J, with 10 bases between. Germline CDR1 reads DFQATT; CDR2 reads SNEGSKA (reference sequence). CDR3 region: CSARQFQETQYF. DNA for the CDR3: TGCAGTGCAAGACAATTTCAAGAGACCCAGTACTTC.

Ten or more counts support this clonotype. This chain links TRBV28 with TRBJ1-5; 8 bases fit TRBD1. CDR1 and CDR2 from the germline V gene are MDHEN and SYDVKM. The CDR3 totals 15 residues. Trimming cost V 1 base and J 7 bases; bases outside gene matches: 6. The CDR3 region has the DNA TGTGCCAGCAGTTTATCCGGACAGGGTGGGCAGCCCCAGCATTTT. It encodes CASSLSGQGGQPQHF.

For the CDR3, the DNA is TGTGCCAGTAAGGGACAGGGGTCCTATGGCTACACCTTC. Amino acids: CASKGQGSYGYTF. The V gene is TRBV6-5, the J gene TRBJ1-2; TRBD1 agrees at 10 bases. Germline V gene lookup returns CDR1 MNHEY and CDR2 SVGAGI. The trim removed 9 bases at V and 4 bases at J, leaving 5 bases unmatched. This CDR3 has 13 residues.

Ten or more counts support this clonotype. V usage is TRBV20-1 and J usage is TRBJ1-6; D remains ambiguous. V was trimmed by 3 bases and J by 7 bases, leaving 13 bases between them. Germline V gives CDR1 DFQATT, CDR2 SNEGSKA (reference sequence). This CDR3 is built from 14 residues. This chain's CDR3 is CSARGGSPNSPLHF. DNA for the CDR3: TGCAGTGCTAGGGGCGGCAGCCCGAATTCACCCCTCCACTTT.

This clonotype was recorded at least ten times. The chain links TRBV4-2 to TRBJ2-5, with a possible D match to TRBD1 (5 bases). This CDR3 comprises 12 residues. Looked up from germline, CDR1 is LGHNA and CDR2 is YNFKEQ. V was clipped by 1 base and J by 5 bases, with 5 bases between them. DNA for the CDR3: TGTGCCAGCAGCCAAGGGGGCGAGACCCAGTACTTC. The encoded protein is CASSQGGETQYF.

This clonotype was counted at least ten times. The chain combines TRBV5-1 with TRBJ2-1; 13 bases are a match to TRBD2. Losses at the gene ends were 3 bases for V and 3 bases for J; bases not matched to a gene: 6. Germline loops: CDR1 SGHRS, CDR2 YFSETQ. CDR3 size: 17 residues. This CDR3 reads CASSWTGTSGIYNEQFF. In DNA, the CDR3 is TGCGCCAGCAGCTGGACCGGGACTAGCGGGATCTACAATGAGCAGTTCTTC.

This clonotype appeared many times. CDR3 DNA sequence: TGTGCCAGCAGTTCGGGACTACCATACACCGGGGAGCTGTTTTTT. It encodes CASSSGLPYTGELFF. The chain uses TRBV6-2 or TRBV6-3 and TRBJ2-2; TRBD2 aligns across 7 bases. Trimming cost V 4 bases and J 3 bases; bases outside gene matches: 5. Germline-derived CDR1 and CDR2 are MNHEY and SVGEGT. The CDR3 consists of 15 residues.

CDR3 DNA sequence: TGTGCCAGCAGTTTATTCTCTGCAGGGGGCAACTATGGCTACACCTTC. It encodes CASSLFSAGGNYGYTF. The chain recombines TRBV27 with TRBJ1-2; 8 nucleotides align to TRBD1. CDR1 and CDR2 (germline): MNHEY, SMNVEV (reference sequence). J lost 2 bases, V lost 1 base, and 6 bases had no gene match. The CDR3 sequence is 16 residues long.

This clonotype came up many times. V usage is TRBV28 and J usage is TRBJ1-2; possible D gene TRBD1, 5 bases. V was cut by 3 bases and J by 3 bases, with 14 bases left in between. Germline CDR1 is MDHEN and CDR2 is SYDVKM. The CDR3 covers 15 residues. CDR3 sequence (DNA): TGTGCCAGCAGTTTGGTTCAGGGTAAGGACTATGGCTACACCTTC. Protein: CASSLVQGKDYGYTF.

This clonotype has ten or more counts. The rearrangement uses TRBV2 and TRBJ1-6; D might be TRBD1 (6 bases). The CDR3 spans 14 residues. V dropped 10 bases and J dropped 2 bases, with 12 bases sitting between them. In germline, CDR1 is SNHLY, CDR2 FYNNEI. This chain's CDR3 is CATTDSPYNSPLHF. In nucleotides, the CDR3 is TGTGCCACCACGGACAGCCCCTATAATTCACCCCTCCACTTT.

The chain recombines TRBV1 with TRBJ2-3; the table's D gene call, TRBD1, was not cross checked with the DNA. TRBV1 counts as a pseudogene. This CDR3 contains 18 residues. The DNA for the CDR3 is TGCGCCAGCAGCCAGATCCTCACCGGGACAGGGCGCACAGATACGCAGTATTTT. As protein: CASSQILTGTGRTDTQYF.

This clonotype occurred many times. CDR3 in DNA: TGTGCCAGCAGCTTCGGAGACAGGGCGACTGGGGCCAACGTCCTGACTTTC. It translates to CASSFGDRATGANVLTF. The J gene is TRBJ2-6, the V gene TRBV7-9, with TRBD1 identical over 7 bases. Germline loops: CDR1 SEHNR, CDR2 FQNEAQ (reference sequence). V was pared by 3 bases and J by 2 bases, with 7 bases of the junction left unmatched. CDR3 length: 17 amino acids.

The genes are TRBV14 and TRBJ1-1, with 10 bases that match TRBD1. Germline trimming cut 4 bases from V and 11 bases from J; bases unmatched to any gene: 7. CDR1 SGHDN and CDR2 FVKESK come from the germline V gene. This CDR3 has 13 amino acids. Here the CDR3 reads CASSLGQGVPAFF. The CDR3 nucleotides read TGTGCCAGCAGCCTCGGACAGGGGGTTCCGGCTTTCTTT. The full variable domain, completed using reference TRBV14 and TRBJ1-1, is EAGVTQFPSHSVIEKGQTVTLRCDPISGHDNLYWYRRVMGKEIKFLLHFVKESKQDESGMPNNRFLAERTGGTYSTLKVQPAELEDSGVYFCASSLGQGVPAFFGQGTRLTVV.

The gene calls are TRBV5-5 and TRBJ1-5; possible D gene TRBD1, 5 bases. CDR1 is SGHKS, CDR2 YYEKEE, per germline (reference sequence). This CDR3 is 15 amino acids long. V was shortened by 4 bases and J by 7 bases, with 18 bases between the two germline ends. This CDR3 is CASSRYLDIWQPQHF. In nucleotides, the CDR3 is TGTGCCAGCAGCCGTTACCTGGACATCTGGCAGCCCCAGCATTTT.

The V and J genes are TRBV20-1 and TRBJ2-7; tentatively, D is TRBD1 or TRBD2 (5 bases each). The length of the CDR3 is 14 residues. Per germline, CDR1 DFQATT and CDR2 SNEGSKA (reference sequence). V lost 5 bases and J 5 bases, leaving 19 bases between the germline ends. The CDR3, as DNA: TGCAGTGCTCCAAGAGGGGAGTTGTCCCACGAGCAGTACTTC. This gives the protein CSAPRGELSHEQYF.

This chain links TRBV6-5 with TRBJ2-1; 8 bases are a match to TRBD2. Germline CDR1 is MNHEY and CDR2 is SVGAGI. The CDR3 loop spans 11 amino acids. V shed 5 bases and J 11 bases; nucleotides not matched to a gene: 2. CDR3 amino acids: CASSRGGKQFF. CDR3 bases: TGTGCCAGCAGTCGCGGGGGGAAGCAGTTCTTC.

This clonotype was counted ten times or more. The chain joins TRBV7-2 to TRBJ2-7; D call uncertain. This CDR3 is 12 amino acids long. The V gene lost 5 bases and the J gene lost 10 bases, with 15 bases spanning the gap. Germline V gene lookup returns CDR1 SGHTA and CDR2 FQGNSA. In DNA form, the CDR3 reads TGTGCCAGCAGCCGTGTCTCCACGGACCAGTACTTC. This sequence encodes CASSRVSTDQYF.

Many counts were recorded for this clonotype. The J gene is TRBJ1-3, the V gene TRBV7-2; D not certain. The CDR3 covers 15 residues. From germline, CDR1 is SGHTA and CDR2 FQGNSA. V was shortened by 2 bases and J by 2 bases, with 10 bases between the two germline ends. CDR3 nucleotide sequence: TGTGCCAGCAGCTTACAAGAAGGGCCTGGAAACACCATATATTTT. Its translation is CASSLQEGPGNTIYF.

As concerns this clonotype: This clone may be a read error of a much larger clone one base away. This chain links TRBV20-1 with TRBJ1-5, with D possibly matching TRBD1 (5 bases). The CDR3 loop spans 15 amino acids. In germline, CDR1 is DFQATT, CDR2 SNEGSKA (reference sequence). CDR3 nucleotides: TGCAGTGTTAGAACCTTTAGGGAGGGGCGTCAGCCCCAGCATTTT. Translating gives CSVRTFREGRQPQHF.

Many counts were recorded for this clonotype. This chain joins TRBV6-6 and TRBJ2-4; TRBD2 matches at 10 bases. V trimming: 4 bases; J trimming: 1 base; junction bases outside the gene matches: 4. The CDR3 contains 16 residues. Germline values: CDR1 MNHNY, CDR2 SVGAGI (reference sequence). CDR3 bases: TGTGCCAGCAGTTGGGTAGCGGGGGGCGCCAAAAACATTCAGTACTTC. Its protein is CASSWVAGGAKNIQYF.

This chain's CDR3 is CASSLALQGRDGYTF. Here the CDR3 DNA reads TGTGCCAGCAGCCTAGCGCTACAGGGGAGGGATGGCTACACCTTC. The chain combines TRBV12-3 or TRBV12-4 with TRBJ1-2; TRBD1 aligns across 7 bases. The CDR3 has 15 amino acids. V shed 6 bases, J shed 6 bases, and the junction held 13 bases outside the gene matches.

The CDR3 sequence: CSVDTREVNEQFF. The CDR3 DNA follows: TGCAGCGTTGATACTAGGGAAGTCAATGAGCAGTTCTTC. The V gene is TRBV29-1, the J gene TRBJ2-1; D is perhaps TRBD2 (5 bases). Germline lookup yields CDR1 SQVTM and CDR2 ANQGSEA. This CDR3 contains 13 residues. V was shortened by 3 bases and J by 6 bases, with 12 bases between the two germline ends.

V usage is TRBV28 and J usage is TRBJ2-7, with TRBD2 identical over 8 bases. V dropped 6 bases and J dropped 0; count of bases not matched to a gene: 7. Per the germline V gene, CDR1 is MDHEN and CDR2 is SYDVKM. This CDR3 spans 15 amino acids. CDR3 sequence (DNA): TGTGCCAGCAGCCGGGGCGGGGGGTCCTCCTACGAGCAGTACTTC. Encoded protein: CASSRGGGSSYEQYF.

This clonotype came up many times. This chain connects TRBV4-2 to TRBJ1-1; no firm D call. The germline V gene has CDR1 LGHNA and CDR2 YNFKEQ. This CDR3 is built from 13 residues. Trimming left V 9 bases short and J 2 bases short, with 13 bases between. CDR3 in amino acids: CASSIAPNTEAFF. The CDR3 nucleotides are TGTGCCAGTAGTATTGCGCCAAACACTGAAGCTTTCTTT.